The rows below give T cell receptor beta chains drawn from one sample of a study of T cell responses to AZD1222 COVID-19 vaccine. Generated by immunoSEQ multiplex PCR, the TCRdb table keeps only in-frame clones and is missing some. The sample records more than 60,000 clones, around 84% being singletons. Sequenced material: peripheral blood, taken on day 0 of AZD1222 vaccination. The receptors were gathered from an adult in good health. Both conserved end residues are part of each CDR3. Each record gives: V gene, J gene, CDR3 protein.

TRBV6-1	TRBJ2-2	CASSEWGQGTTGELFF
TRBV11-2	TRBJ2-1	CASSRGTSGYNEQFF
TRBV4-3	TRBJ1-5	CASSQDWGSGNQPQHF
TRBV19	TRBJ2-6	CASTTPNSGANVLTF
TRBV19	TRBJ1-2	CASSLDIAYGYTF
TRBV2	TRBJ1-2	CASSVDRGMGRYTF
TRBV6-5	TRBJ2-6	CASSFSGVLGLTF
TRBV6-5	TRBJ2-3	CASRTTSGSWDTQYF
TRBV7-9	TRBJ1-5	CATGTGANSNQPQHF
TRBV24-1	TRBJ2-3	CATSDWVRGTDTQYF
TRBV7-2	TRBJ1-2	CASSFFGDSGGYTF
TRBV9	TRBJ2-3	CASSLAEGMDTQYF
TRBV10-3	TRBJ1-1	CAISENREVTEAFF
TRBV7-3	TRBJ2-6	CASSPQGAGANVLTF
TRBV27	TRBJ2-1	CASNNRGIRYNEQFF
TRBV24-1	TRBJ1-2	CATSDSTGGAFYGYTF
TRBV7-2	TRBJ2-1	CASSFRRGDEQFF
TRBV5-1	TRBJ1-1	CASSLLGARSGQGGITEAFF
TRBV2	TRBJ2-2	CASSPGLAVNTGELFF